This T cell receptor (beta chain) was documented in a study of T cell repertoires in cytomegalovirus infection. Study-wide background: CMV infection together with matching HLA type was indicated by public TCR beta signatures. Whole-study results and caveats: Using cumulative public TCR beta family frequency, the authors identified those who carried CMV together with the relevant HLA. The study found HLA-C-restricted CMV-specific TCR beta clonotypes dominating the ex vivo response.

This clonotype was recorded many times. Its target is not known. The germline V gene encodes CDR1 SGHTA and CDR2 FQGNSA. This CDR3 region has 15 residues. Trimming cost V 1 base and J 8 bases, with 17 bases left between them. TCRdb re-called the reads with MiXCR, one entry per CDR3 protein. The profile covers roughly 230,000 distinct CDR3 sequences, with more than 9% appearing a single time and approximately 1.6% taken by the ten largest. The receptor was derived from a human donor in good health (CMV status not recorded). Some clones in this sample may be carry-over from other donors' samples. V and J are TRBV7-2 and TRBJ1-2; TRBD1 might be the D (5 bases). Sequenced sample: PBMCs. The CDR3 protein is CASSLGPTGGGGYTF. CDR3 DNA sequence: TGTGCCAGCAGCTTAGGCCCCACCGGGGGTGGCGGCTACACCTTC.